This TCR beta chain was documented in a study of blood T cell repertoires in COVID-19. About the research overall: The samples span acute and convalescent COVID-19 from the United States, Italy and Spain. The analysed material was cDNA or gDNA that came from T cells, B-cell-depleted T cells, or PBMCs.

Methods used by the authors: The authors estimated nucleated cell counts from reference gene primer amplification. Data came from immunoSEQ multiplex PCR; TCRdb stores just in-frame clones and leaves some out. V and J calls and clone size are given by that table; D and trimming were obtained from the DNA. This sample has 84,000 or so clones, with about four fifths found just once. Sequences were obtained from peripheral blood. The sequence derives from a woman older than 75 with acute or convalescent COVID-19.

CDR3 bases: TGTGCCAGCGGACAATTTAAAGAGACCCAGTACTTC. This codes for CASGQFKETQYF. The chain carries TRBV27 and TRBJ2-5; D might be TRBD1 (5 bases). V shed 8 bases and J shed 3 bases, with 10 bases lying between them. This CDR3 is 12 amino acids long. From germline, CDR1 is MNHEY and CDR2 SMNVEV (reference sequence).